The rows below give T cell receptor beta chains drawn from one sample of a study of shared clonotypes between healthy human individuals. TCRdb's table, derived via immunoSEQ multiplex PCR, lists solely in-frame clones and lacks some. The sample has 2 million to 3 million clones; over 85% are singletons. Source material: naive CD4+ T cells from PBMCs. These receptors all stem from a man aged 18 to 29 in good health. Some clones in this sample may be carry-over from other donors' samples. CDR3s include the opening cysteine and the closing phenylalanine or tryptophan. The order of the fields is V gene, clone size, D gene, J gene, CDR3 DNA, CDR3 protein. D genes are given only for firm matches. The size field is filled for only some rows; it gives once, few, many or a size class.

V gene: TRBV18
clone size: -
D gene: TRBD1
J gene: TRBJ1-1
CDR3 DNA: TGTGCCAGCTCACCTGGACAGGGGATTCAGAACACTGAAGCTTTCTTT
CDR3 protein: CASSPGQGIQNTEAFF

V gene: TRBV5-1
clone size: -
D gene: -
J gene: TRBJ2-7
CDR3 DNA: TGCGCCAGCAGCCGATTCCCGAGCTCCTACGAGCAGTACTTC
CDR3 protein: CASSRFPSSYEQYF

V gene: TRBV7-3
clone size: -
D gene: -
J gene: TRBJ1-1
CDR3 DNA: TGTGCCAGCAGCTTCCTCCCGAGATCCACGGAGGGGATGAACACTGAAGCTTTCTTT
CDR3 protein: CASSFLPRSTEGMNTEAFF

V gene: TRBV14
clone size: -
D gene: -
J gene: TRBJ2-7
CDR3 DNA: TGTGCCAGCAGCCAAGATGAGGGGCTAGGGTCCTACGAGCAGTACTTC
CDR3 protein: CASSQDEGLGSYEQYF

V gene: TRBV6-1
clone size: -
D gene: -
J gene: TRBJ1-1
CDR3 DNA: TGTGCCAGCACCCCCGCCCGGACTGAAGCTTTCTTT
CDR3 protein: CASTPARTEAFF

V gene: TRBV6-6
clone size: -
D gene: TRBD2
J gene: TRBJ2-1
CDR3 DNA: TGTGCCAGCAGGGAAGGCGGGAGGGTCAATGAGCAGTTCTTC
CDR3 protein: CASREGGRVNEQFF

V gene: TRBV2
clone size: -
D gene: -
J gene: TRBJ2-5
CDR3 DNA: TGTGCCAGCGGTCCTTTAATCGAGACCCAGTACTTC
CDR3 protein: CASGPLIETQYF

V gene: TRBV5-4
clone size: -
D gene: TRBD2
J gene: TRBJ2-1
CDR3 DNA: TGTGCCAGCAGCCCCCTAGCGGGAGCATCCTACAATGAGCAGTTCTTC
CDR3 protein: CASSPLAGASYNEQFF

V gene: TRBV7-2
clone size: -
D gene: -
J gene: TRBJ1-5
CDR3 DNA: TGTGCCAGCAGCCGAATTGGACAGTCGGCAAATCAGCCCCAGCATTTT
CDR3 protein: CASSRIGQSANQPQHF

V gene: TRBV18
clone size: -
D gene: -
J gene: TRBJ1-3
CDR3 DNA: TGTGCCAGCTCGTCCCCTCTTGGCACCATATATTTT
CDR3 protein: CASSSPLGTIYF

V gene: TRBV6-5
clone size: -
D gene: -
J gene: TRBJ2-7
CDR3 DNA: TGTGCCAGCAGCGAGTCGGGGACCGCTTTTCTCGAGCAGTACTTC
CDR3 protein: CASSESGTAFLEQYF

V gene: TRBV28
clone size: -
D gene: TRBD1
J gene: TRBJ2-7
CDR3 DNA: TGTGCCAGCAGTTCGGGACAGGGCCTATACGAGCAGTACTTC
CDR3 protein: CASSSGQGLYEQYF

V gene: TRBV29-1
clone size: once
D gene: TRBD1
J gene: TRBJ2-7
CDR3 DNA: TGCAGCGTTAACAGGGGGAGCGAGCAGTACTTC
CDR3 protein: CSVNRGSEQYF

V gene: TRBV5-1
clone size: -
D gene: TRBD2
J gene: TRBJ2-7
CDR3 DNA: TGCGCCAGCAGCTTGATCCCCCCCGGGACTAGTAACTACGAGCAGTACTTC
CDR3 protein: CASSLIPPGTSNYEQYF

V gene: TRBV9
clone size: -
D gene: -
J gene: TRBJ1-2
CDR3 DNA: TGTGCCAGCAGCGCCCCCAACTATGGCTACACCTTC
CDR3 protein: CASSAPNYGYTF

V gene: TRBV5-1
clone size: once
D gene: TRBD1
J gene: TRBJ1-1
CDR3 DNA: TGCGCCAGTAGCGGACAGGGATCACAGACTGAAGCTTTCTTT
CDR3 protein: CASSGQGSQTEAFF

V gene: TRBV5-1
clone size: -
D gene: -
J gene: TRBJ2-1
CDR3 DNA: TGCGCCAGCAGCTCCCGGGACTGGGGGTCAAATGAGCAGTTCTTC
CDR3 protein: CASSSRDWGSNEQFF

V gene: TRBV7-9
clone size: once
D gene: TRBD1
J gene: TRBJ1-2
CDR3 DNA: TGTGCCAGCAGCCCTCCCGGGACAGGGGGTTCAAGTGGCTACACCTTC
CDR3 protein: CASSPPGTGGSSGYTF

V gene: TRBV18
clone size: -
D gene: TRBD2
J gene: TRBJ2-1
CDR3 DNA: TGTGCCAGCTCACCACAAGGCGGGAGGAATGAGCAGTTCTTC
CDR3 protein: CASSPQGGRNEQFF

V gene: TRBV19
clone size: -
D gene: TRBD1
J gene: TRBJ2-1
CDR3 DNA: TGTGCCAGTAGGTCGGGACAGATATCAAACAATGAGCAGTTCTTC
CDR3 protein: CASRSGQISNNEQFF